These 5 T cell receptor beta chains share one sample of origin, sequenced in a study of cytomegalovirus exposure and HLA in healthy donors. Some clones are missing from TCRdb's copy, which holds only in-frame ones; the method was immunoSEQ multiplex PCR. The sample has roughly 98,000 clones, more than 85% seen once. The sequencing input was PBMCs. These receptors were taken from a man aged 18 to 29 in good health and CMV-seropositive.

J is TRBJ2-7 and V is TRBV4-3; a possible D gene is TRBD2 (5 bases). Deletions cut 8 bases from V and 2 bases from J, with 19 bases between. Looked up from germline, CDR1 is LGHNA and CDR2 is YSLEER. There are 15 residues in the CDR3. CDR3 amino acids: CASDSVPDSPYEQYF. DNA of the CDR3: TGCGCCAGCGATTCCGTTCCGGACTCACCCTACGAGCAGTACTTC.

The chain uses TRBV19 and TRBJ2-1; possibly TRBD1 for D (5 bases). The CDR3 contains 13 residues. Germline V gene sequence: CDR1 LNHDA, CDR2 SQIVND (reference sequence). V lost 1 base to trimming and J lost 8 bases, with 9 bases between them. CDR3 loop: CASSIGQTYEQFF. CDR3 in DNA: TGTGCCAGTAGTATAGGACAGACCTATGAGCAGTTCTTC.

This chain uses TRBV18 with TRBJ1-1; D is uncertain. Trimming took off 2 bases at V and 2 bases at J, with 9 bases between the two ends. Germline CDR1 and CDR2: KGHSH and LQKENI. The CDR3 extends over 14 amino acids. CDR3 in amino acids: CASSPARVNTEAFF. DNA for the CDR3: TGTGCCAGCTCACCAGCACGGGTAAACACTGAAGCTTTCTTT. Drawing the rest from reference TRBV18 and TRBJ1-1, the complete variable domain is NAGVMQNPRHLVRRRGQEARLRCSPMKGHSHVYWYRQLPEEGLKFMVYLQKENIIDESGMPKERFSAEFPKEGPSILRIQQVVRGDSAAYFCASSPARVNTEAFFGQGTRLTVV.

V usage is TRBV6-6 and J usage is TRBJ1-5; D not resolved. Looked up from germline, CDR1 is MNHNY and CDR2 is SVGAGI (reference sequence). V was clipped by 5 bases and J by 6 bases, with 14 bases between them. The CDR3 runs 14 residues. The CDR3 protein is CASSTTEFGQPQHF. CDR3 nucleotides: TGTGCCAGCAGTACGACTGAGTTCGGTCAGCCCCAGCATTTT.

The chain carries TRBV7-6 and TRBJ2-7; D possibly corresponds to TRBD2 (5 bases). CDR1 and CDR2 from the germline V gene are SGHVS and FNYEAQ. This CDR3 is 13 amino acids long. Trimming stripped 5 bases from V and 10 bases from J, with 18 bases between. CDR3 DNA: TGTGCCAGCAGCCCGGACTTTTCTACGAAACAGTACTTC. Its protein product is CASSPDFSTKQYF. The full variable domain, in which reference TRBV7-6 and TRBJ2-7 provide the parts outside the CDR3, is GAGVSQSPRYKVTKRGQDVALRCDPISGHVSLYWYRQALGQGPEFLTYFNYEAQQDKSGLPNDRFSAERPEGSISTLTIQRTEQRDSAMYRCASSPDFSTKQYFGPGTRLTVT.